The clone carrying this TCR beta chain has more than one count but fewer than ten. The CDR3 has 16 amino acids. V gave up 3 bases and J gave up 4 bases; unmatched junction bases: 12. These data are taken from a study of T-cell reconstitution after alpha-beta-depleted transplantation in children. The authors prepared the TCRbeta library with unique molecular identifiers. TCRdb reanalysed the PCR reads using MiXCR and keeps one entry per CDR3 protein. Of about 360,000 distinct CDR3 sequences in the sample, 13% were seen once. The chain combines TRBV12-3 or TRBV12-4 with TRBJ2-7, with 7 bases that match TRBD2. The sequences come from PBMCs, collected from the stem cell graft. The sequence derives from a human donor who donated a stem cell graft to a child with Fanconi anemia. The CDR3 loop is CASSFQRAGVIYEQYF. DNA of the CDR3: TGTGCCAGCAGTTTTCAGCGTGCGGGGGTGATATACGAGCAGTACTTC.